Listed here are 21 T cell receptor beta chains from one sample, sequenced in a study of T-cell reconstitution after alpha-beta-depleted transplantation in children. Unique molecular identifiers were used to barcode this TCRbeta library. TCRdb reprocessed the PCR reads with MiXCR, giving one entry per CDR3 protein. In the table there are under 250,000 distinct CDR3 sequences, approximately 7% of which are singletons. The sequenced sample was PBMCs, obtained before TCRalphabeta/CD19-depleted stem cell transplant. These receptors were collected from a boy between 2 and 10 years old with acute lymphoblastic leukemia, due to receive a stem cell transplant.

This clonotype has at least ten counts. The chain links TRBV29-1 to TRBJ1-2; D perhaps matches TRBD1 (6 bases). The CDR3 spans 13 residues. V was cut by 6 bases and J by 5 bases, with 16 bases left in between. The V gene's germline CDR1 is SQVTM and CDR2 ANQGSEA. The CDR3 DNA follows: TGCAGCGTCGAGAGGGGGACGGGATATGGCTACACCTTC. Translation gives CSVERGTGYGYTF.

The chain employs TRBV7-6 and TRBJ2-3; D not resolved. The ends were cut back, 5 bases at V and 2 bases at J, with 23 bases in the middle. The germline V gene has CDR1 SGHVS and CDR2 FNYEAQ. CDR3 length equals 18 residues. CDR3 region: CASSPTPQDKTFTDTQYF. CDR3 bases: TGTGCCAGCAGCCCAACTCCCCAAGACAAGACCTTCACAGATACGCAGTATTTT.

In its sample, this clonotype was seen a few times. CDR3 bases: TGTGCCAGCAGCCAAGTCCCCGCAGATACGCAGTATTTT. Translation gives CASSQVPADTQYF. The chain carries TRBV3-1 and TRBJ2-3, with D hard to call. Germline lookup yields CDR1 LGHDT and CDR2 YNNKEL (reference sequence). Deletions cut 1 base from V and 4 bases from J, with 6 bases between. The CDR3 consists of 13 residues.

This clonotype was counted ten times or more. The gene calls are TRBV29-1 and TRBJ2-7; 8 bases agree with TRBD1. The CDR3 contains 13 residues. CDR1 SQVTM and CDR2 ANQGSEA come from the germline V gene. V lost 6 bases, J lost 4 bases, and 8 bases stayed unmatched. The CDR3, as DNA: TGCAGCGTCGAGGGACAGGAAGGGTACGAGCAGTACTTC. It encodes CSVEGQEGYEQYF.

This clonotype was recorded many times. V and J are TRBV5-1 and TRBJ2-7, with a tentative D call TRBD2 (6 bases). V shed 5 bases and J shed 1 base, with 13 bases lying between them. The length of the CDR3 is 14 residues. From germline, CDR1 is SGHRS and CDR2 YFSETQ. Here the CDR3 reads CASRGTGTSYEQYF. For the CDR3, the DNA is TGCGCCAGCAGGGGGACTGGCACGTCCTACGAGCAGTACTTC.

The chain uses TRBV2 and TRBJ1-1, with D possibly TRBD1 on 5 matching bases. Trimming cost V 1 base and J 7 bases, with 13 bases left between them. CDR1 is SNHLY and CDR2 is FYNNEI in the germline V gene. The CDR3 length is 14 residues. Written as DNA, the CDR3 is TGTGCCAGCAGTGAAGTAGATGGGGCTGGTGAAGCTTTCTTT. Translated: CASSEVDGAGEAFF.

This clonotype has ten or more counts. The chain uses TRBV12-3 or TRBV12-4 and TRBJ1-1; D might be TRBD1 (5 bases). The CDR3 is 15 residues long. V was clipped by 4 bases and J by 1 base, with 13 bases between them. CDR3 sequence (DNA): TGTGCCAGCAGTTCGTCCGGGGCGCGGAACACTGAAGCTTTCTTT. Translated, it gives CASSSSGARNTEAFF.

This clonotype has more than one count but fewer than ten. The genes are TRBV7-3 and TRBJ2-1; weak D call: TRBD1 (6 bases). Trimming cost V 5 bases and J 2 bases, with 13 bases left between them. The CDR3 is 15 amino acids. Germline CDR1 reads SGHTA; CDR2 reads FQGTGA. As DNA, the CDR3 is TGTGCCAGCAGCCAATCCGGGACAACCTACAATGAGCAGTTCTTC. This translates into CASSQSGTTYNEQFF.

This clonotype was recorded many times. The CDR3 region has the DNA TGCGCCAGCAGCTTCACAGCGGGGAATTCCTACGAGCAGTACTTC. The encoded protein is CASSFTAGNSYEQYF. V and J are TRBV5-1 and TRBJ2-7; 7 bases match TRBD2. Germline CDR1 SGHRS, CDR2 YFSETQ. With V trimmed by 2 bases and J by 1 base, 6 bases remained unmatched. The CDR3 is 15 residues long.

The V call is TRBV20-1, the J call TRBJ1-6, with 9 nucleotides matching TRBD1. Germline assignment: CDR1 DFQATT and CDR2 SNEGSKA (reference sequence). Losses at the gene ends were 5 bases for V and 8 bases for J; bases not matched to a gene: 7. This CDR3 is built from 14 residues. The CDR3 sequence is CSAGAGTGHSPLHF. CDR3 DNA sequence: TGCAGTGCTGGCGCCGGGACAGGGCATTCACCCCTCCACTTT.

This clonotype was counted at least ten times. This chain joins TRBV28 and TRBJ2-3; 9 positions match TRBD2. Looked up from germline, CDR1 is MDHEN and CDR2 is SYDVKM. With 5 bases clipped from V and 3 bases from J, the junction kept 3 bases outside the gene matches. The CDR3 consists of 14 residues. CDR3 DNA sequence: TGTGCCAGCAGTCTAGCGGGGCAAACAGATACGCAGTATTTT. This sequence encodes CASSLAGQTDTQYF.

This clonotype was observed at least ten times. The chain joins TRBV5-1 to TRBJ1-1; unclear D gene. From germline, CDR1 is SGHRS and CDR2 YFSETQ. With 0 bases removed from V and 8 bases from J, the gap between germline ends came to 11 bases. The CDR3 is 13 residues long. For the CDR3, the DNA is TGCGCCAGCAGCTTGGAGGCCGGCTGGGAAGCTTTCTTT. This encodes CASSLEAGWEAFF.

This clonotype was counted only a few times. This chain links TRBV27 with TRBJ2-7; 9 bases line up with TRBD1. V shed 3 bases and J 7 bases; nucleotides not matched to a gene: 16. The CDR3 totals 17 residues. CDR1 and CDR2 (germline): MNHEY, SMNVEV (reference sequence). The CDR3 nucleotides read TGTGCCAGCAGTTTGTCACAGGGGGCCTGGATTCTAGGGGAGCAGTACTTC. Amino acids: CASSLSQGAWILGEQYF.

This clonotype was detected only a few times. V usage is TRBV28 and J usage is TRBJ2-5, with 14 bases that match TRBD2. CDR1 and CDR2 (germline): MDHEN, SYDVKM. The CDR3 runs 18 residues. V shed 4 bases and J 4 bases; nucleotides not matched to a gene: 11. The CDR3 DNA follows: TGTGCCAGCAGTTCAAGACTAGCGGGAGGGCCGGAGGGAGAGACCCAGTACTTC. This gives the protein CASSSRLAGGPEGETQYF.

This clonotype was seen more than once but under ten times. The chain couples TRBV28 to TRBJ2-5; D perhaps matches TRBD1 (6 bases). CDR3 length: 17 residues. Germline V gene lookup returns CDR1 MDHEN and CDR2 SYDVKM. Trimming removed 1 base at V and 2 bases at J, with 17 bases between. The CDR3 protein is CASSLLRTATFQETQYF. In DNA, the CDR3 is TGTGCCAGCAGTTTATTGAGGACAGCAACTTTTCAAGAGACCCAGTACTTC.

This clonotype was counted at least ten times. The rearrangement joins TRBV20-1 to TRBJ2-4; 7 bases line up with TRBD1. Germline V CDR1 and CDR2: DFQATT, SNEGSKA (reference sequence). The CDR3 has 12 residues. The J segment lost 7 bases and the V segment lost 0 bases, leaving 0 bases of the junction unmatched. The CDR3 sequence: CSAREDRNIQYF. The CDR3 nucleotides are TGCAGTGCTAGAGAGGACAGGAACATTCAGTACTTC.

This clonotype was counted ten times or more. CDR3 DNA: TGCAGCGCAATAGCAGGGGGCACTGAAGCTTTCTTT. Protein: CSAIAGGTEAFF. The chain carries TRBV29-1 and TRBJ1-1; TRBD1 matches at 7 bases. Germline V gene sequence: CDR1 SQVTM, CDR2 ANQGSEA. V lost 7 bases, J lost 4 bases, and 6 bases stayed unmatched. The CDR3 has 12 residues. The full variable domain, its missing parts supplied by reference TRBV29-1 and TRBJ1-1, is SAVISQKPSRDICQRGTSLTIQCQVDSQVTMMFWYRQQPGQSLTLIATANQGSEATYESGFVIDKFPISRPNLTFSTLTVSNMSPEDSSIYLCSAIAGGTEAFFGQGTRLTVV.

This clonotype was recorded at least ten times. The rearrangement links TRBV12-3 or TRBV12-4 to TRBJ2-5; D not resolved. This CDR3 is built from 13 residues. The V end lost 1 base, the J end lost 5 bases, and 8 bases lay between the germline ends. The CDR3 coding sequence is TGTGCCAGCAGTTTAGGAGCGATCGAGACCCAGTACTTC. Amino acids: CASSLGAIETQYF.

This clonotype was detected many times. The gene calls are TRBV11-3 and TRBJ1-1; D gene unclear. Germline CDR1 SGHNT, CDR2 YENEEA. This CDR3 has 13 amino acids. Trimming stripped 0 bases from V and 8 bases from J, with 10 bases between. CDR3 in amino acids: CASSLDYYGEAFF. Written as DNA, the CDR3 is TGTGCCAGCAGCTTAGATTATTACGGAGAAGCTTTCTTT.

This clonotype was recorded at least ten times. The V gene is TRBV6-6, the J gene TRBJ2-7; D may be TRBD1 (6 bases). The CDR3 is made up of 13 amino acids. The V gene's germline CDR1 is MNHNY and CDR2 SVGAGI (reference sequence). The V end was cut by 2 bases, the J end by 5 bases, with 10 bases between. CDR3 bases: TGTGCCAGCAGTTACGGGGGCGCGAACGAGCAGTACTTC. This codes for CASSYGGANEQYF.

This clonotype was seen ten or more times. The chain combines TRBV5-1 with TRBJ2-1, with D possibly TRBD2 on 5 matching bases. The CDR3 has 12 amino acids. Germline CDR1 SGHRS, CDR2 YFSETQ. V was trimmed by 3 bases and J by 8 bases, leaving 9 bases between them. CDR3 bases: TGCGCCAGCAGCTGGACTGGGGATGAGCAGTTCTTC. Protein: CASSWTGDEQFF.